The clone carrying this T cell receptor beta chain was counted once. V lost 5 bases and J 4 bases, leaving 17 bases between the germline ends. The CDR3 extends over 15 amino acids. Per germline, CDR1 SGHTA and CDR2 FQGNSA. These data are taken from a study of T cell changes during pregnancy in multiple sclerosis. Generated by immunoSEQ multiplex PCR, the TCRdb table keeps only in-frame clones and is missing some. Here the sample spans about 67,000 clones, about nine tenths being singletons. The J gene is TRBJ1-1, the V gene TRBV7-2, with a possible D match to TRBD1 (6 bases). Sequenced material: peripheral blood, taken in the second trimester of pregnancy. The TCR originated in a female donor in good health, enrolled as a control in a pregnancy study. The CDR3 sequence is CASSPEQGVGTEAFF. The DNA of the CDR3 is TGTGCCAGCAGCCCAGAACAGGGTGTCGGCACTGAAGCTTTCTTT.